These 18 T cell receptor beta chains were all obtained from the same sample, sequenced in a study of OX40 agonist ivuxolimab in advanced cancers. Sequencing was performed with immunoSEQ multiplex PCR; in TCRdb, only in-frame clones are kept and a portion is missing. The sample includes under 70,000 clones, around 91% of them seen just once. The specimen comprised CD4+ or CD8+ T cells sorted from blood, sampled in a trial of the OX40 agonist ivuxolimab. These TCRs come from an adult with an advanced solid tumor such as melanoma, head and neck, liver or kidney cancer.

This clone was seen just once. The rearrangement uses TRBV7-9 and TRBJ2-3; 9 nucleotides line up with TRBD2. Germline-derived CDR1 and CDR2 are SEHNR and FQNEAQ (reference sequence). Trimming removed 5 bases from V and 6 bases from J; junction bases left unmatched: 6. The CDR3 contains 14 residues. CDR3 amino acids: CASSRLAGVDTQYF. The CDR3 DNA follows: TGTGCCAGCAGCCGATTAGCGGGGGTGGATACGCAGTATTTT.

The J gene is TRBJ2-7, the V gene TRBV7-9, with 14 bases matching TRBD2. This CDR3 contains 15 residues. Unmatched junction bases numbered 3, after V lost 5 bases and J lost 3 bases. CDR1 is SEHNR and CDR2 is FQNEAQ in the germline V gene (reference sequence). CDR3 in amino acids: CASSAGTSGSYEQYF. The DNA of the CDR3 is TGTGCCAGCAGCGCCGGGACTAGCGGGAGCTACGAGCAGTACTTC.

The J gene is TRBJ1-2, the V gene TRBV19; D gene unclear. The CDR3 consists of 14 residues. Between the trimmed V and J ends, which lost 8 bases and 3 bases, there was a span of 16 bases. Germline lookup yields CDR1 LNHDA and CDR2 SQIVND (reference sequence). The CDR3 bases are TGTGCCAGTTGGGATGGTAATTTTTACTATGGCTACACCTTC. This translates into CASWDGNFYYGYTF.

V is TRBV19 and J is TRBJ1-5; 7 bases align to TRBD1. V trimming: 2 bases; J trimming: 4 bases; junction bases outside the gene matches: 5. The CDR3 sequence is 15 residues long. CDR1 is LNHDA and CDR2 is SQIVND in the germline V gene (reference sequence). The CDR3 spells CASSIFVRGNQPQHF. For the CDR3, the DNA is TGTGCCAGTAGTATATTTGTCAGGGGGAATCAGCCCCAGCATTTT. Using reference TRBV19 and TRBJ1-5 for the parts outside the CDR3, the full variable domain is DGGITQSPKYLFRKEGQNVTLSCEQNLNHDAMYWYRQDPGQGLRLIYYSQIVNDFQKGDIAEGYSVSREKKESFPLTVTSAQKNPTAFYLCASSIFVRGNQPQHFGDGTRLSIL.

The chain has TRBV27 and TRBJ1-1; D gene unclear. There are 15 residues in the CDR3. The V and J ends lost 4 bases and 0 bases respectively, with 12 bases between them. The germline CDR1 and CDR2 sequences are MNHEY and SMNVEV (reference sequence). Written as DNA, the CDR3 is TGTGCCAGCAGTTGGGGAGTAGGCCTGAACACTGAAGCTTTCTTT. As protein: CASSWGVGLNTEAFF.

Regarding this clone: One end of the junction does not line up with germline, which may come from a read error. This rearrangement joins TRBV27 to TRBJ1-2; D is perhaps TRBD1 (6 bases). Germline CDR1 MNHEY, CDR2 SMNVEV (reference sequence). This CDR3 spans 15 amino acids. The CDR3 DNA follows: TGTGCCAGCAGCCTCACAGGGACCCTTAACTATCGCTACACCTTC. This sequence encodes CASSLTGTLNYRYTF.

The chain carries TRBV19 and TRBJ1-5; D remains ambiguous. V lost 0 bases, J lost 4 bases, and 7 bases lay in between. Germline CDR1 LNHDA, CDR2 SQIVND (reference sequence). This CDR3 spans 14 amino acids. The CDR3 loop reads CASSIEAPNQPQHF. In DNA form, the CDR3 reads TGTGCCAGTAGTATAGAGGCCCCAAATCAGCCCCAGCATTTT. The variable domain in full, completed from reference TRBV19 and TRBJ1-5, reads DGGITQSPKYLFRKEGQNVTLSCEQNLNHDAMYWYRQDPGQGLRLIYYSQIVNDFQKGDIAEGYSVSREKKESFPLTVTSAQKNPTAFYLCASSIEAPNQPQHFGDGTRLSIL.

The gene calls are TRBV7-8 and TRBJ1-2; D gene ambiguous. With 4 bases removed from V and 4 bases from J, the gap between germline ends came to 13 bases. The CDR3 loop spans 14 amino acids. Germline V gives CDR1 SGHVS, CDR2 FQNEAQ. This CDR3 reads CASSSGQSTYGYTF. For the CDR3, the DNA is TGTGCCAGCAGCTCGGGCCAGTCCACCTATGGCTACACCTTC.

CDR3 coding DNA: TGTGCCAGCAGTTTGCTCTACGAGCAGTACTTC. Translating gives CASSLLYEQYF. V and J are TRBV27 and TRBJ2-7, with D hard to call. Germline V gives CDR1 MNHEY, CDR2 SMNVEV (reference sequence). This CDR3 has 11 residues. With 3 bases removed from V and 3 bases from J, the gap between germline ends came to 3 bases.

The chain joins TRBV5-1 to TRBJ2-7; no reliable D call. Germline CDR1 reads SGHRS; CDR2 reads YFSETQ. Trimming cost V 0 bases and J 3 bases, with 7 bases left between them. The CDR3 consists of 13 residues. CDR3 in DNA: TGCGCCAGCAGCTTGGGTGGCGGCTACGAGCAGTACTTC. Translating gives CASSLGGGYEQYF.

The chain couples TRBV19 to TRBJ1-1; perhaps TRBD1 as D (5 bases). V dropped 5 bases and J dropped 4 bases, with 17 bases sitting between them. Germline V CDR1 and CDR2: LNHDA, SQIVND (reference sequence). The CDR3 has 15 residues. CDR3 region: CASSLGEWGGTEAFF. The CDR3 DNA reads TGTGCCAGTAGTTTAGGGGAATGGGGGGGCACTGAAGCTTTCTTT.

The V and J genes are TRBV28 and TRBJ2-2; D uncertain. Deletions cut 3 bases from V and 6 bases from J, with 8 bases between. The CDR3 contains 13 residues. The germline CDR1 and CDR2 sequences are MDHEN and SYDVKM. The CDR3 coding sequence is TGTGCCAGCAGTTTCTTGAGGCCCGGGGAGCTGTTTTTT. Encoded protein: CASSFLRPGELFF. Looking up the rest from reference TRBV28 and TRBJ2-2 gives the full variable domain: DVKVTQSSRYLVKRTGEKVFLECVQDMDHENMFWYRQDPGLGLRLIYFSYDVKMKEKGDIPEGYSVSREKKERFSLILESASTNQTSMYLCASSFLRPGELFFGEGSRLTVL.

For this clone: This same CDR3 is encoded by further DNA sequences in the sample. This sequence joins TRBV5-1 and TRBJ2-7; 11 positions agree with TRBD1. This CDR3 has 14 residues. In germline, CDR1 is SGHRS, CDR2 YFSETQ. J lost 3 bases, V lost 4 bases, and 3 bases had no gene match. In DNA form, the CDR3 reads TGCGCCAGCAGCCCCGGGACAGGGGGCTACGAGCAGTACTTC. As protein: CASSPGTGGYEQYF.

The chain joins TRBV6-1 to TRBJ2-7; no clear D. Trimming cost V 2 bases and J 2 bases, with 13 bases left between them. The germline V gene encodes CDR1 MNHNS and CDR2 SASEGT. The CDR3 contains 15 residues. The CDR3 loop reads CASSERADAAYEQYF. The CDR3 coding sequence is TGTGCCAGCAGTGAAAGGGCAGACGCTGCCTACGAGCAGTACTTC.

The gene calls are TRBV30 and TRBJ1-1; 8 bases are shared with TRBD1. This CDR3 has 14 residues. The trim removed 0 bases at V and 6 bases at J, leaving 6 bases unmatched. Germline CDR1 and CDR2: GTSNPN and SVGIG (reference sequence). CDR3 residues: CAWSVGQGYAEAFF. The DNA for the CDR3 is TGTGCCTGGAGTGTAGGACAGGGATACGCTGAAGCTTTCTTT. Drawing the rest from reference TRBV30 and TRBJ1-1, the complete variable domain is SQTIHQWPATLVQPVGSPLSLECTVEGTSNPNLYWYRQAAGRGLQLLFYSVGIGQISSEVPQNLSASRPQDRQFILSSKKLLLSDSGFYLCAWSVGQGYAEAFFGQGTRLTVV.

V is TRBV9 and J is TRBJ2-3, with 9 bases that match TRBD2. The CDR3 consists of 17 residues. CDR1 and CDR2 from the germline V gene are SGDLS and YYNGEE. Losses at the gene ends were 1 base for V and 5 bases for J; bases not matched to a gene: 11. CDR3 sequence reads: CASSVFGTSPLIDTQYF. CDR3 DNA sequence: TGTGCCAGCAGCGTATTCGGGACTAGCCCTTTAATAGATACGCAGTATTTT.

The gene calls are TRBV6-5 and TRBJ2-7; 8 positions agree with TRBD1. Trimming removed 4 bases from V and 2 bases from J; junction bases left unmatched: 4. The CDR3 is 14 residues long. CDR1 and CDR2 from the germline V gene are MNHEY and SVGAGI. CDR3 protein: CASSFRDRTYEQYF. For the CDR3, the DNA is TGTGCCAGCAGTTTCCGGGACAGGACCTACGAGCAGTACTTC.

The rearrangement joins TRBV19 to TRBJ1-5; perhaps TRBD1 as D (6 bases). Between the trimmed V and J ends, which lost 7 bases and 4 bases, there was a span of 23 bases. Germline values: CDR1 LNHDA, CDR2 SQIVND (reference sequence). The CDR3 extends over 17 amino acids. CDR3 sequence (DNA): TGTGCCAGTAATCTCTTTTCGGGACAATACTCAAATCAGCCCCAGCATTTT. It codes for CASNLFSGQYSNQPQHF.